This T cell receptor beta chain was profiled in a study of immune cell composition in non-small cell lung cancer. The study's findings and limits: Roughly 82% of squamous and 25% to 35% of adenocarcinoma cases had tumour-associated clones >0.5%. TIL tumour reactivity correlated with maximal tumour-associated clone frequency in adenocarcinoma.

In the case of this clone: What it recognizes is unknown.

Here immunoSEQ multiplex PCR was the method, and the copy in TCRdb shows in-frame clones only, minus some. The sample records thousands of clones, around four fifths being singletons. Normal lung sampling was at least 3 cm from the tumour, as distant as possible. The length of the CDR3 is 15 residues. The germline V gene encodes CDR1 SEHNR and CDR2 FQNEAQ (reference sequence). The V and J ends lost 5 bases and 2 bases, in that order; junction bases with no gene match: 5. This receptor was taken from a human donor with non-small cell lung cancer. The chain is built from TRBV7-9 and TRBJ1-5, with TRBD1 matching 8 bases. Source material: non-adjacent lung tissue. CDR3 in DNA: TGTGCCAGCAGCCATGGACAGGGCGGCAATCAGCCCCAGCATTTT. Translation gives CASSHGQGGNQPQHF. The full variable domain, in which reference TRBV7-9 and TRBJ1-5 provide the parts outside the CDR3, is DTGVSQNPRHKITKRGQNVTFRCDPISEHNRLYWYRQTLGQGPEFLTYFQNEAQLEKSRLLSDRFSAERPKGSFSTLEIQRTEQGDSAMYLCASSHGQGGNQPQHFGDGTRLSIL.